Following are 22 T cell receptor beta chains from one sample sequenced in a study of OX40 agonist ivuxolimab in advanced cancers. Library preparation used the immunoSEQ multiplex PCR assay. The table comes from immuneACCESS by way of TCRdb, which keeps in-frame sequences with V and J called. Part of the clones is missing from these tables; in studies checked, under half for an unresolved V gene and the rest for unknown reasons. Recorded for this sample are over 45,000 clones; roughly 89% of them occurred a single time. Clones ranked in the top ten supply roughly 30% of the sample. Sequencing used CD4+ or CD8+ T cells sorted from blood, obtained in a trial of the OX40 agonist ivuxolimab. The source of these receptors is an adult with an advanced solid tumor such as melanoma, head and neck, liver or kidney cancer.

This chain uses TRBV5-5 with TRBJ1-1; 10 bases fit TRBD1. The CDR3 contains 17 residues. Germline V gene data show CDR1 as SGHKS and CDR2 as YYEKEE (reference sequence). V gave up 6 bases and J gave up 5 bases; unmatched junction bases: 16. The CDR3 here is CASIFDSGTGVLTEAFF. The DNA of the CDR3 is TGTGCCAGCATCTTCGATTCCGGGACAGGGGTTTTAACTGAAGCTTTCTTT.

The chain couples TRBV29-1 to TRBJ2-7; a possible D gene is TRBD1 (5 bases). The CDR3 consists of 14 residues. Germline loops: CDR1 SQVTM, CDR2 ANQGSEA. Deletions cut 6 bases from V and 1 base from J, with 16 bases between. As DNA, the CDR3 is TGCAGCGTGCAGACAGCCAGGAAATCCTACGAGCAGTACTTC. This gives the protein CSVQTARKSYEQYF.

This chain connects TRBV29-1 to TRBJ2-7; D is unresolved. CDR1 SQVTM and CDR2 ANQGSEA come from the germline V gene. This CDR3 has 14 amino acids. Trimming shortened V by 1 base and J by 1 base, and 11 bases separated the two germline ends. CDR3 in DNA: TGCAGCGTTGAAGGGTGGGGAAGATCCTACGAGCAGTACTTC. As protein: CSVEGWGRSYEQYF.

This chain links TRBV27 with TRBJ1-2, with TRBD1 as a possible D gene (6 bases). CDR3 length: 14 residues. Per germline, CDR1 MNHEY and CDR2 SMNVEV (reference sequence). Trimming took 3 bases from V and 0 from J, leaving 8 bases between them. CDR3 amino acids: CASSLQGTNYGYTF. CDR3 sequence (DNA): TGTGCCAGCAGTTTGCAGGGGACTAACTATGGCTACACCTTC.

This chain joins TRBV19 and TRBJ2-3; D not certain. Trimming pared 6 bases from V and 5 bases from J, leaving 6 bases between. Germline CDR1 reads LNHDA; CDR2 reads SQIVND (reference sequence). The CDR3 consists of 11 residues. The CDR3 bases are TGTGCCAGTAGCGTGGGAGATACGCAGTATTTT. Encoded protein: CASSVGDTQYF.

This clone was detected once. V is TRBV25-1 and J is TRBJ1-1; 8 nucleotides line up with TRBD1. The CDR3 is 15 amino acids. V shed 1 base, J shed 3 bases, and the junction held 4 bases outside the gene matches. Germline V gene data show CDR1 as MGHDK and CDR2 as SYGVNS. The CDR3, as DNA: TGTGCCAGCAGTGAATCTTTGACAGGGGACACTGAAGCTTTCTTT. Protein product: CASSESLTGDTEAFF. Supplemented by reference TRBV25-1 and TRBJ1-1, the full variable domain reads EADIYQTPRYLVIGTGKKITLECSQTMGHDKMYWYQQDPGMELHLIHYSYGVNSTEKGDLSSESTVSRIRTEHFPLTLESARPSHTSQYLCASSESLTGDTEAFFGQGTRLTVV.

This clone was counted a few times. The chain recombines TRBV27 with TRBJ2-4, with TRBD2 matching over 7 bases. The CDR3 length is 13 residues. Trimming cost V 0 bases and J 7 bases; bases outside gene matches: 0. Germline-derived CDR1 and CDR2 are MNHEY and SMNVEV (reference sequence). The CDR3 coding sequence is TGTGCCAGCAGTTTATCGGGGGGGAACATTCAGTACTTC. Translating gives CASSLSGGNIQYF.

The genes are TRBV5-5 and TRBJ2-3, with D unresolved. Per germline, CDR1 SGHKS and CDR2 YYEKEE (reference sequence). V was clipped by 0 bases and J by 0 bases, with 11 bases between them. CDR3 size: 16 residues. The CDR3 sequence is CASSLVLVISTDTQYF. Written as DNA, the CDR3 is TGTGCCAGCAGCTTGGTTCTAGTAATTAGCACAGATACGCAGTATTTT. Together with reference TRBV5-5 and TRBJ2-3, the CDR3 gives the full variable domain: DAGVTQSPTHLIKTRGQQVTLRCSPISGHKSVSWYQQVLGQGPQFIFQYYEKEERGRGNFPDRFSARQFPNYSSELNVNALLLGDSALYLCASSLVLVISTDTQYFGPGTRLTVL.

This sequence joins TRBV27 and TRBJ1-2; the match to TRBD1 covers 8 bases. V lost 6 bases and J lost 0; bases outside the gene matches: 6. This CDR3 comprises 15 residues. Germline loops: CDR1 MNHEY, CDR2 SMNVEV (reference sequence). CDR3 protein: CASRGQVGANYGYTF. The CDR3 DNA is TGTGCCAGCAGGGGACAGGTTGGGGCTAACTATGGCTACACCTTC.

The genes are TRBV27 and TRBJ2-2; D perhaps matches TRBD1 (6 bases). The CDR3 runs to 13 residues. CDR1 and CDR2 from the germline V gene are MNHEY and SMNVEV (reference sequence). Trimming pared 6 bases from V and 6 bases from J, leaving 11 bases between. CDR3 sequence (DNA): TGTGCCAGCAGACTAACAGGGTCCGGGGAGCTGTTTTTT. Protein sequence: CASRLTGSGELFF.

The chain has TRBV30 and TRBJ2-3; D ambiguous. With 5 bases removed from V and 2 bases from J, the gap between germline ends came to 17 bases. CDR1 and CDR2 from the germline V gene are GTSNPN and SVGIG (reference sequence). The CDR3 loop spans 15 amino acids. This CDR3 reads CAWDAKSAHTDTQYF. CDR3 sequence (DNA): TGTGCCTGGGACGCCAAGTCGGCCCACACAGATACGCAGTATTTT.

CDR3 sequence (DNA): TGTGCCAGCAGTGAGGAAAGCGGGAGGCTCTACGACAATGAGCAGTTCTTC. This sequence encodes CASSEESGRLYDNEQFF. The genes are TRBV2 and TRBJ2-1; 9 bases match TRBD2. The CDR3 is 17 residues long. V gave up 3 bases and J gave up 5 bases; unmatched junction bases: 11. Germline V gene data show CDR1 as SNHLY and CDR2 as FYNNEI.

This clone occurred once. The genes are TRBV19 and TRBJ1-6; unclear D gene. The CDR3 has 15 amino acids. The V gene's germline CDR1 is LNHDA and CDR2 SQIVND (reference sequence). The germline V and J ends were trimmed by 1 base and 7 bases, with 11 bases remaining between them. The CDR3 here is CASSIAGRGNSPLHF. The CDR3 nucleotides are TGTGCCAGTAGTATAGCCGGCCGAGGGAATTCACCCCTCCACTTT.

This chain connects TRBV14 to TRBJ2-7; 7 bases fit TRBD2. CDR1 is SGHDN and CDR2 is FVKESK in the germline V gene. Trimming cost V 4 bases and J 5 bases; bases outside gene matches: 8. The CDR3 contains 14 residues. The CDR3 loop reads CASSRWGGENEQYF. The CDR3 DNA is TGTGCCAGCAGCCGCTGGGGGGGTGAGAACGAGCAGTACTTC.

This clone was seen a handful of times. This rearrangement joins TRBV29-1 to TRBJ2-1, with D possibly being TRBD1 (5 bases). Germline-derived CDR1 and CDR2 are SQVTM and ANQGSEA. The CDR3 spans 15 residues. V lost 7 bases, J lost 0 bases, and 16 bases lay in between. Written as DNA, the CDR3 is TGCAGCGGAGGTCCCAGGGAAAGCTCCTACAATGAGCAGTTCTTC. Protein: CSGGPRESSYNEQFF.

The CDR3 is CASSSGLSSNQPQHF. The CDR3 DNA sequence: TGTGCCAGTAGTTCGGGACTGTCGAGCAATCAGCCCCAGCATTTT. The chain joins TRBV19 to TRBJ1-5; D may be TRBD1 (5 bases). The length of the CDR3 is 15 residues. Trimming left V 5 bases short and J 1 base short, with 12 bases between. CDR1 and CDR2 from the germline V gene are LNHDA and SQIVND (reference sequence).

The chain recombines TRBV6-6 with TRBJ2-7; TRBD1 matches at 7 bases. The V gene's germline CDR1 is MNHNY and CDR2 SVGAGI (reference sequence). This CDR3 contains 15 residues. V shed 8 bases and J 2 bases; nucleotides not matched to a gene: 12. The CDR3 DNA follows: TGTGCCAGCCAAGCCCCGACAGGGTCGGCCTACGAGCAGTACTTC. Encoded protein: CASQAPTGSAYEQYF.

Details on this clone: This sample also contains other DNA sequences that code for the same CDR3. The genes are TRBV19 and TRBJ2-1, with 7 bases that match TRBD2. The CDR3 has 12 residues. CDR1 and CDR2 from the germline V gene are LNHDA and SQIVND (reference sequence). The J segment lost 7 bases and the V segment lost 5 bases, leaving 2 bases of the junction unmatched. The CDR3 coding sequence is TGTGCCAGTAGTTGGGGAGGGAATGAGCAGTTCTTC. Translated, it gives CASSWGGNEQFF.

The CDR3 spells CATRSGSIETQYF. CDR3 DNA sequence: TGTGCCACCAGAAGCGGGAGCATCGAGACCCAGTACTTC. V and J are TRBV15 and TRBJ2-5; TRBD2 matches at 8 bases. The CDR3 covers 13 residues. CDR1 is LNHNV, CDR2 YYDKDF, per germline (reference sequence). The ends lost 6 bases at V and 5 bases at J; junction bases unmatched: 5.

The chain recombines TRBV7-9 with TRBJ1-1, with a possible D match to TRBD1 (5 bases). Deletions cut 7 bases from V and 7 bases from J, with 13 bases between. Germline V lookup: CDR1 SEHNR, CDR2 FQNEAQ (reference sequence). This CDR3 spans 12 amino acids. In nucleotides, the CDR3 is TGTGCCAGCACCCCGGGGGGTTTTGAAGCTTTCTTT. Translating it yields CASTPGGFEAFF.

This chain uses TRBV4-1 with TRBJ2-7; a weak D match, TRBD2 (6 bases). The CDR3 is 16 amino acids. V lost 2 bases and J 3 bases, leaving 17 bases between the germline ends. CDR1 and CDR2 (germline): MGHRA, YSYEKL. The CDR3 sequence: CASSQLLTSRNYEQYF. The CDR3 coding sequence is TGCGCCAGCAGCCAACTTTTAACTAGCAGGAACTACGAGCAGTACTTC.

This clone was seen just once. The chain joins TRBV13 to TRBJ2-1, with D possibly being TRBD2 (5 bases). CDR1 and CDR2 from the germline V gene are PRHDT and FYEKMQ (reference sequence). Trimming left V 2 bases short and J 7 bases short, with 15 bases between. This CDR3 region has 15 residues. The CDR3 sequence: CASSLSGLTKNEQFF. DNA for the CDR3: TGTGCCAGCAGCTTAAGCGGCCTAACTAAGAATGAGCAGTTCTTC. The full variable domain, rest sourced from reference TRBV13 and TRBJ2-1, is AAGVIQSPRHLIKEKRETATLKCYPIPRHDTVYWYQQGPGQDPQFLISFYEKMQSDKGSIPDRFSAQQFSDYHSELNMSSLELGDSALYFCASSLSGLTKNEQFFGPGTRLTVL.